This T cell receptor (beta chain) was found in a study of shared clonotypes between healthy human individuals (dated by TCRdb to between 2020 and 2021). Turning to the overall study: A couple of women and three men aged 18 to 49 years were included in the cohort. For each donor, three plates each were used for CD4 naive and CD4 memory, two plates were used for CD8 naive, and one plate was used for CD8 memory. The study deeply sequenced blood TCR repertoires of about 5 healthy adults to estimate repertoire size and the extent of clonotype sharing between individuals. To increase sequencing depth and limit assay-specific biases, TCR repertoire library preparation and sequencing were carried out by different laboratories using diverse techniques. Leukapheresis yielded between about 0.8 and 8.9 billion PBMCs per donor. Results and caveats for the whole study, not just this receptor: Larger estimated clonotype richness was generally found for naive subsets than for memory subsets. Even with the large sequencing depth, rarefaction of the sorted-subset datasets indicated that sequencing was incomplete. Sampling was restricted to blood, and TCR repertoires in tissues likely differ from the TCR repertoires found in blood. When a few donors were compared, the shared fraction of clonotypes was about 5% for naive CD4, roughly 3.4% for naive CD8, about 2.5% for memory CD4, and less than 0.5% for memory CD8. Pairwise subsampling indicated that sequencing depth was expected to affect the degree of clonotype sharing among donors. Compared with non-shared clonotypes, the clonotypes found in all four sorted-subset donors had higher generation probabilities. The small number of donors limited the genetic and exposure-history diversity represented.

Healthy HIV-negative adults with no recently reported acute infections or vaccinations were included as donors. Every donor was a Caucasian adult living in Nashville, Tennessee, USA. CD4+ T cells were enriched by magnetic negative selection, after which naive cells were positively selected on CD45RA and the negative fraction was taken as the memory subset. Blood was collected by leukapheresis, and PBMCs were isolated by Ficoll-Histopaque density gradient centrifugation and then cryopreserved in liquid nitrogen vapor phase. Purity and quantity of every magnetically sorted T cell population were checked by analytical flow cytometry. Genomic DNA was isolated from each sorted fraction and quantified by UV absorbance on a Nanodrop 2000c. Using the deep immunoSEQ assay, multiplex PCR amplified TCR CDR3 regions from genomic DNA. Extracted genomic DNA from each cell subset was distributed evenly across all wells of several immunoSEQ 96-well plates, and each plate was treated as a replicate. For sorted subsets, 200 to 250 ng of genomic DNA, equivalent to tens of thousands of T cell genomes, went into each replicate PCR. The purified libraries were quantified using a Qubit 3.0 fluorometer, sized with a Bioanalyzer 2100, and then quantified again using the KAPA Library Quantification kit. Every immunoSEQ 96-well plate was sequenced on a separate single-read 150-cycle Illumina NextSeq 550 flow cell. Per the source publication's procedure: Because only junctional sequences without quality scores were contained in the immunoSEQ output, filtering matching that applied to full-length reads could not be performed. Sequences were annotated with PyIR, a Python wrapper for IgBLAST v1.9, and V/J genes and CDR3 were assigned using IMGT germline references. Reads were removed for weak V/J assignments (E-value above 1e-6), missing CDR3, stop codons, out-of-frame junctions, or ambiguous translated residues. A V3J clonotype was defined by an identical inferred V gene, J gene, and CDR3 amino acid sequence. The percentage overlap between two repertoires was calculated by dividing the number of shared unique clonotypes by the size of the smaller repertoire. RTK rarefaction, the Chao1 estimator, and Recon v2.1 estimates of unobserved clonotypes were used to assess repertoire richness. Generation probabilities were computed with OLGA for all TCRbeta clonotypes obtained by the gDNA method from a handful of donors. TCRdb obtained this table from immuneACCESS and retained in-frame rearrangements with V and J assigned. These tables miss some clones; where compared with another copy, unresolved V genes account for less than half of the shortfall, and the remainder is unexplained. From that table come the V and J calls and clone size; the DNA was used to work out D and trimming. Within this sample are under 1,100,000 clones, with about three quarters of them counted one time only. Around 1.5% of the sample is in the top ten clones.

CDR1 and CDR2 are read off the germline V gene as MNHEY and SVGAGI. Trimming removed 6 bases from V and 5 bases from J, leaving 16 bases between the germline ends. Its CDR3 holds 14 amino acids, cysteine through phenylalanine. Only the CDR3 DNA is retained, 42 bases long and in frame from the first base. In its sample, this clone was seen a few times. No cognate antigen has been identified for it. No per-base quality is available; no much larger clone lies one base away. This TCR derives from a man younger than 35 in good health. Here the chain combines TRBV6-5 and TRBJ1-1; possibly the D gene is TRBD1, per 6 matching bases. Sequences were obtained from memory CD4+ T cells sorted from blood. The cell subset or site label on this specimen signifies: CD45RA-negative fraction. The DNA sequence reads TGTGCCAGCAGACAGACAGGCCCGATGACTGAAGCTTTCTTT. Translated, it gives CASRQTGPMTEAFF.